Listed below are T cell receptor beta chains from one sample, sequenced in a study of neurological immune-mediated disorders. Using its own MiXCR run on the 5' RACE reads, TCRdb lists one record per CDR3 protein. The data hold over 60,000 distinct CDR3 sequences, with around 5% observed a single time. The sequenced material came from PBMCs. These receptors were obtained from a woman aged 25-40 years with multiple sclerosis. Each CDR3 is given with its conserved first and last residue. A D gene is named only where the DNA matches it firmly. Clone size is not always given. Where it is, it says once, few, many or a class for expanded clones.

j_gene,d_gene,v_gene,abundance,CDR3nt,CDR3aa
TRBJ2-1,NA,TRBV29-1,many,TGCAGCGTTGGTGGTAGGGTTGCCTACAATAATGAGCAGTTCTTC,CSVGGRVAYNNEQFF
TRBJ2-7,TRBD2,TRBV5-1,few,TGCGCCAGCAGCTTGGCGACGGGGGGGCCCTACGAGCAGTACTTC,CASSLATGGPYEQYF
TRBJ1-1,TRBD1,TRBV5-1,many,TGCGCCAGCAGCTTGGAGGGACAGCTGAACACTGAAGCTTTCTTT,CASSLEGQLNTEAFF
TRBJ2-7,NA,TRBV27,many,TGTGCCAGCAGTTTAGGGACGGAAGGCGAGCAGTACTTC,CASSLGTEGEQYF
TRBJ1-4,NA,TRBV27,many,TGTGCCAGCAGTTACCCCCTGAAAGCAACTAATGAAAAACTGTTTTTT,CASSYPLKATNEKLFF
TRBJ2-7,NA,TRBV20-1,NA,TGCAGTGCTAGTCGCACTGGCGAGCAGTACTTC,CSASRTGEQYF
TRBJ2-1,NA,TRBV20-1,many,TGCAGTGCTAATGGCGTAAGCTCCTACAATGAGCAGTTCTTC,CSANGVSSYNEQFF
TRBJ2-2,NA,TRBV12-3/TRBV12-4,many,TGTGCCAGCAGCCGCCCTCCTGGCGGGGAGCTGTTTTTT,CASSRPPGGELFF
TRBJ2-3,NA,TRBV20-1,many,TGCAGTGCTGGACAAACCAGTTTCACAGATACGCAGTATTTT,CSAGQTSFTDTQYF
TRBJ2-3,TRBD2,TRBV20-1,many,TGCAGTGCTAGCACCTTAGCTAGCGGGGGGACAGATACGCAGTATTTT,CSASTLASGGTDTQYF
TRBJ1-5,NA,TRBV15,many,TGTGCCACCAGCCCGACTTTAGCCAGGATCAATCAGCCCCAGAATTTT,CATSPTLARINQPQNF
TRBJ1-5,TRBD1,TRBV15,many,TGTGCCACCAGCAGGGCAGGGGGCACCCAGCCCCAGCATTTT,CATSRAGGTQPQHF
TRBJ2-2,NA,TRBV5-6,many,TGTGCCAGCAGTTTTCACAGGGTTTCTGGGGAGCTGTTTTTT,CASSFHRVSGELFF
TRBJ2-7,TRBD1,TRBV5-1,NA,TGCGCCAGCAGTCCCGGGACAGGGACTTCCTACGAGCAGTACTTC,CASSPGTGTSYEQYF
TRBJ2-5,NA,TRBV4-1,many,TGCGCCAGCAGCCAATTAAACAGGGAGGAGACCCAGTACTTC,CASSQLNREETQYF
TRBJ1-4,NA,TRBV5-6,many,TGTGCCAGCAGCTTGTCCGGAGGCGGTGTAACTAATGAAAAACTGTTTTTT,CASSLSGGGVTNEKLFF
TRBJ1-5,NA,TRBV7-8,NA,TGTGCCAGCAGCTTAACCGGGACAAGCTATCAGCCCCAGAATTTT,CASSLTGTSYQPQNF
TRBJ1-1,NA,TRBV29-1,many,TGCAGCGTTGGCCACCCACAGGGAAGTACGGGCACTGAAGCTTTCTTT,CSVGHPQGSTGTEAFF
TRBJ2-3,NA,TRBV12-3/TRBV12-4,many,TGTGCCAGCAGTTTAGCCCTCCGGGCCTTTGATACGCAGTATTTT,CASSLALRAFDTQYF
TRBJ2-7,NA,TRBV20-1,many,TGCAGTGCTTTGATCAGTGCGGGGCGACACTCCTACGAGCAGTACTTC,CSALISAGRHSYEQYF
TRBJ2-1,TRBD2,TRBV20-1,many,TGCAGTGCTAGGGGGACTAGCGGGGGGACCCCCTACAATGAGCAGTTCTTC,CSARGTSGGTPYNEQFF
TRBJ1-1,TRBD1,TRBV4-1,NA,TGCGCCAGCAGCCAAGACGCCGGGACAGGTGAAGCTTTCTTT,CASSQDAGTGEAFF
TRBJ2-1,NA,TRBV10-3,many,TGTGCCATCAGTGAGTGGGAGAATGAGCAGTTCTTC,CAISEWENEQFF
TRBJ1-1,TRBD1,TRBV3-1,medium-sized,TGTGCCAGCAGCCCCCGGGACAGGGGCGCTGAAGCTTTCTTT,CASSPRDRGAEAFF
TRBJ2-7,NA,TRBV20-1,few,TGCAGTGCTAGAGATCCGCACGGCGGGATTGGCGAGCAGTACTTC,CSARDPHGGIGEQYF
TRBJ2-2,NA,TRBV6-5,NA,TGTGCCAGCAGCCTCGGGCTAAGTCTGACCGGGGAGCTGTTTTTT,CASSLGLSLTGELFF
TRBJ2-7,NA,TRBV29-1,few,TGCAGCGTTGGTGATCGCGAGACCTACGAGCAGTACTTC,CSVGDRETYEQYF
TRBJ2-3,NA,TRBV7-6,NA,TGTGCCAGCAGCTTAGTGGAGACGGCTAGATCAGATACGCAGTATTTT,CASSLVETARSDTQYF
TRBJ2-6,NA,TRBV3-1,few,TGTGCCAGCAGGGACCCATACTCTGGGGCCAACGTCCTGACTTTC,CASRDPYSGANVLTF
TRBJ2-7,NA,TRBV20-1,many,TGCAGTGCCAGGGTAGGGGTTAAAGGTTACGAGCAGTACTTC,CSARVGVKGYEQYF
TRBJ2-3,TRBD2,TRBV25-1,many,TGTGCCAGCAGTGGAGCGGGGGACCTCACAGATACGCAGTATTTT,CASSGAGDLTDTQYF
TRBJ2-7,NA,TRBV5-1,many,TGCGCCAGCAGCCGCACCAACTACGAGCAGTACTTC,CASSRTNYEQYF
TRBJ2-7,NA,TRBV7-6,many,TGTGCCAGCAGCAACAGATCCGGGACGGCCTACGAGCAGTACTTC,CASSNRSGTAYEQYF
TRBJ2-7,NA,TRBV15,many,TGTGCCACCAGCAGAGATCTTTCTTACTACGAGCAGTACTTC,CATSRDLSYYEQYF
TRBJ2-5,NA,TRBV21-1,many,TGTGCCAGCAGCTGCTCTTACCCGGGACAGACAACACTCGGAGAGACCCAGTACTTC,CASSCSYPGQTTLGETQYF
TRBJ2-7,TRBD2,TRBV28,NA,TGTGCCAGCAGGTCTAGCGGGGCTTCCTACGAGCAGTACTTC,CASRSSGASYEQYF
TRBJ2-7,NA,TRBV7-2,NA,TGTGCCAGCAGCTACTCGGGGGACGCCTACGAGCAGTACTTC,CASSYSGDAYEQYF
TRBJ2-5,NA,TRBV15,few,TGTGCCACCAGCAGAGATCGGGACGGCCAAGAGACCCAGTACTTC,CATSRDRDGQETQYF
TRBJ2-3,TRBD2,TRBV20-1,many,TGCAGTGGGACGCCTGGAAGTCCAGCGGGGGTCACAGATACGCAGTATTTT,CSGTPGSPAGVTDTQYF
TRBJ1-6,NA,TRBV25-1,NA,TGTGCCAGCAGTGATCCGGGTTCACCCCTCCACTTT,CASSDPGSPLHF
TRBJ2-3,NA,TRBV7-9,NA,TGTGCCAGCAGCATTATCGGGACTCCCCCTACGGATACGCAGTATTTT,CASSIIGTPPTDTQYF
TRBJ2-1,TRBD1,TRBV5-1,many,TGCGCCAGCAGCTTGGCCCCGACAGGGAGCTCCTACAATGAGCAGTTCTTC,CASSLAPTGSSYNEQFF
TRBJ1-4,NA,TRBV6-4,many,TGTGCCAGCAGTGACTCGACTCGGAGTAATGAAAAACTGTTTTTT,CASSDSTRSNEKLFF
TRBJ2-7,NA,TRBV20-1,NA,TGCAGTGCTAGCAGGACCTCCTCCTACGAGCAGTACTTC,CSASRTSSYEQYF
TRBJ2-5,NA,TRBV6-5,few,TGTGCCAGCAGTTACTCAGATGACACGCTCGGTCCCCAGTACTTC,CASSYSDDTLGPQYF
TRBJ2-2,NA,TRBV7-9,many,TGTGCCAGCAGCTTAGGGACCGGGGAGCTGTTTTTT,CASSLGTGELFF
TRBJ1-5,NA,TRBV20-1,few,TGCAGTGCTAGTCGGGGGGACAATCAGCCCCAGAATTTT,CSASRGDNQPQNF
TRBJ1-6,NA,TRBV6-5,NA,TGTGCCAGCAGGCCCGACGGGGCATATAATTCACCCCTCCACTTT,CASRPDGAYNSPLHF
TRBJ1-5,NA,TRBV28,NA,TGTGCCAGCAGTTTATTAGGGACACGCAATCAGCCCCAGCATTTT,CASSLLGTRNQPQHF